The clone carrying this T cell receptor beta chain has a handful of counts. Its antigen is not known. The data originate from a study of beta chain features in type 1 diabetes. Overall study: Patients were similar to healthy donors in age and gender (as well as in cell yields). Study findings and constraints: For patients and controls alike, PCR might favor shorter templates to the same degree. In all four CD4+ subsets, TCRB CDR3 length was significantly, moderately reduced in type 1 diabetes.

The CDR3 contains 15 residues. CDR1 is MDHEN, CDR2 SYDVKM, per germline. V shed 5 bases, J shed 3 bases, and the junction held 1 base outside the gene matches. The isolated RNA, all of it, was reverse transcribed, so expressed TCRB transcripts were what got sequenced. Data came from immunoSEQ multiplex PCR; TCRdb stores just in-frame clones and leaves some out. This table has under 850,000 clones, roughly 13% appearing once. This clonotype originated in a man between 18 and 29 years old with type 1 diabetes. The material sequenced was naive CD4+ T cells from blood. The chain is built from TRBV28 and TRBJ2-3, with TRBD2 matching over 14 bases. The CDR3: CASSGLAGGTDTQYF. As DNA, the CDR3 is TGTGCCAGCAGTGGACTAGCGGGGGGTACAGATACGCAGTATTTT.